The 5 T cell receptor beta chains below all came from one sample that was sequenced in a study of blood T cell repertoires in COVID-19. Repertoires were generated with immunoSEQ multiplex PCR, while TCRdb's copy carries only in-frame clones and drops some. In the table there are 380,000 or so clones, roughly 90% of which are singletons. Input material: PBMCs or T cells enriched from blood (not recorded which). These receptors originate from a woman between 35 and 50 years old with acute COVID-19.

The gene calls are TRBV10-3 and TRBJ1-2, with D possibly matching TRBD1 (5 bases). This CDR3 comprises 12 residues. The germline CDR1 and CDR2 sequences are ENHRY and SYGVKD. Trimming took off 9 bases at V and 3 bases at J, with 11 bases between the two ends. The CDR3 is CAISQADYGYTF. CDR3 nucleotide sequence: TGTGCCATTTCACAGGCGGACTATGGCTACACCTTC.

The chain combines TRBV24-1 with TRBJ2-5; 8 bases map to TRBD1. From germline, CDR1 is KGHDR and CDR2 SFDVKD. The trim removed 4 bases at V and 5 bases at J, leaving 8 bases unmatched. This CDR3 region has 15 residues. The CDR3 DNA reads TGTGCCACCAGTGACCCCAGGGGGCGCAGGGAGACCCAGTACTTC. This codes for CATSDPRGRRETQYF.

This clone was picked up a small number of times. This CDR3 is CASSLGVAGNTGELFF. CDR3 nucleotide sequence: TGTGCCAGCAGCTTGGGGGTCGCGGGAAACACCGGGGAGCTGTTTTTT. V usage is TRBV5-4 and J usage is TRBJ2-2; the D gene is possibly TRBD2 (6 bases). Germline V gene data show CDR1 as SGHNT and CDR2 as YYREEE (reference sequence). The V end was cut by 0 bases, the J end by 2 bases, with 11 bases between. The CDR3 runs to 16 residues.

This chain uses TRBV5-1 with TRBJ1-4; 9 bases line up with TRBD1. Germline CDR1 and CDR2: SGHRS and YFSETQ. V lost 4 bases and J lost 6; bases outside the gene matches: 7. This CDR3 is 15 amino acids long. The CDR3 spells CASSGGQGSHEKLFF. The CDR3, as DNA: TGCGCCAGCAGCGGGGGACAGGGAAGTCATGAAAAACTGTTTTTT.

The chain carries TRBV2 and TRBJ1-1, with a tentative D call TRBD1 (5 bases). The germline V gene encodes CDR1 SNHLY and CDR2 FYNNEI. Between the trimmed V and J ends, which lost 6 bases and 3 bases, there was a span of 11 bases. The CDR3 sequence is 13 residues long. This chain's CDR3 is CASSRGVYTEAFF. DNA for the CDR3: TGTGCCAGCAGCCGGGGGGTTTACACTGAAGCTTTCTTT.